These T cell receptor beta chains were read from a single sample in a study of shared clonotypes between healthy human individuals. The protocol was immunoSEQ multiplex PCR, while the TCRdb copy is restricted to in-frame clones and leaves out a portion. Among 950,000 to 1,200,000 clones listed, 70% to 85% were seen once. Input material: memory CD4+ T cells from PBMCs. The receptors here all came from a man in his late teens or twenties in good health. Some clones in this sample may be carry-over from other donors' samples. Each CDR3 is given with its conserved first and last residue. A D gene is named only where the DNA matches it firmly. Clone size is shown for a subset of rows, as once, few, many or a class of expanded clone.

j_call	d_call	cdr3_length	clone_size	v_call	cdr3_nt	cdr3_aa
TRBJ2-7	.	12	.	TRBV11-2	TGTGCCAGCAGCTTACAAGGATACGAGCAGTACTTC	CASSLQGYEQYF
TRBJ2-1	.	13	few	TRBV6-1	TGTGCCAGCATGGGCAGAACCTACAATGAGCAGTTCTTC	CASMGRTYNEQFF
TRBJ1-4	.	15	.	TRBV5-1	TGCGCCAGCAGCTTGGGTGGGGCCGGAGGGGAAAAACTGTTTTTT	CASSLGGAGGEKLFF
TRBJ2-5	.	14	.	TRBV5-4	TGTGCCAGCAGACCGGGACTGGCAGAAGAGACCCAGTACTTC	CASRPGLAEETQYF
TRBJ2-1	.	15	.	TRBV9	TGTGCCAGCAGCAGGGGGGGACAGACTTACAATGAGCAGTTCTTC	CASSRGGQTYNEQFF
TRBJ2-2	TRBD2	14	.	TRBV10-1	TGCGCCAGCATGGCGGGAGGCCTCGGCGGGGAGCTGTTTTTT	CASMAGGLGGELFF
TRBJ2-1	.	18	.	TRBV4-1	TGCGCCAGCAGCCAAGATAAGGTCGGGACAAACTCCTACAATGAGCAGTTCTTC	CASSQDKVGTNSYNEQFF
TRBJ2-1	TRBD1	14	once	TRBV30	TGTGCCTGGAGGTCAGGACAGGGAGGAAATGAGCAGTTCTTC	CAWRSGQGGNEQFF
TRBJ1-5	.	13	few	TRBV7-9	TGTGCCAGCAGCCTTGACAGAGATCAGCCCCAGCATTTT	CASSLDRDQPQHF
TRBJ1-1	.	14	.	TRBV11-3	TGTGCCAGCAGCCCGGGACGGCTGAACACTGAAGCTTTCTTT	CASSPGRLNTEAFF
TRBJ2-1	TRBD2	16	.	TRBV5-1	TGCGCCAGCAGGCGGACTAGCGGATCATACTACAATGAGCAGTTCTTC	CASRRTSGSYYNEQFF
TRBJ1-3	.	16	.	TRBV5-8	TGTGCCAGCAGCCCGCGGACGGGGAGCTCTGGAAACACCATATATTTT	CASSPRTGSSGNTIYF
TRBJ2-7	.	11	once	TRBV7-2	TGTGCCAGCAGCTTAACGTACGAGCAGTACTTC	CASSLTYEQYF
TRBJ2-7	TRBD1	14	.	TRBV27	TGTGCCAGCAGCCTTCGACAGGGGGCCTACGAGCAGTACTTC	CASSLRQGAYEQYF
TRBJ1-1	.	14	.	TRBV5-1	TGCGCCAGCAGCTTGCAGGACGGGGCCACTGAAGCTTTCTTT	CASSLQDGATEAFF
TRBJ2-1	.	13	.	TRBV7-2	TGTGCCAGCAGCTTAGCAACTATCAATGAGCAGTTCTTC	CASSLATINEQFF
TRBJ2-7	.	11	.	TRBV10-3	TGTGCCATCAGTATCTCCTACGAGCAGTACTTC	CAISISYEQYF
TRBJ1-1	TRBD1	11	few	TRBV29-1	TGCAGCATCCAGGGGGGGCGCGGAGCTTTCTTT	CSIQGGRGAFF
TRBJ1-2	.	13	.	TRBV28	TGTGCCAGCAGTTTCCGGGGGCAGAATGGCTACACCTTC	CASSFRGQNGYTF
TRBJ2-1	TRBD2	16	few	TRBV7-2	TGTGCCAGCAGGCCCCCGGGGGGAGCGGGAGTTTGGGAGCAGTTCTTC	CASRPPGGAGVWEQFF
TRBJ2-7	.	16	.	TRBV30	TGTGCCTGGAGTGTACGGGGCAGCGCCCGAGGGTACGAGCAGTACTTC	CAWSVRGSARGYEQYF
TRBJ2-5	TRBD1	17	.	TRBV10-3	TGTGCCATCAGTGAGGCCGGGACAGGGGGGAGCCAAGAGACCCAGTACTTC	CAISEAGTGGSQETQYF
TRBJ1-1	.	11	.	TRBV6-5	TGTGCCAGCAGTTGGGGCAAGATAGCTTTCTTT	CASSWGKIAFF
TRBJ2-1	.	13	.	TRBV7-2	TGTGCCAGCAGCTGGGGAAGGTACAATGAGCAGTTCTTC	CASSWGRYNEQFF
TRBJ1-1	.	13	.	TRBV28	TGTGCCAGCAGTCAGGGGAGGGAAACTGAAGCTTTCTTT	CASSQGRETEAFF
TRBJ2-6	.	18	.	TRBV28	TGTGCCAGCAGTTTTACCCAGGGGCGTAACTCTGGGGCCAACGTCCTGACTTTC	CASSFTQGRNSGANVLTF
TRBJ1-3	.	18	.	TRBV18	TGTGCCAGCTCACCACTTTCTGGGAGCCCAACCTCTGGAAACACCATATATTTT	CASSPLSGSPTSGNTIYF
TRBJ2-2	TRBD2	20	.	TRBV10-3	TGTGCCATCAGTGACCCAGCAGCGGGACTAGCGGGAGCTCGCACCGGGGAGCTGTTTTTT	CAISDPAAGLAGARTGELFF
TRBJ2-7	.	15	.	TRBV28	TGTGCCAGCACTGAATTCGGGGTCCCTAGCTACGAGCAGTACTTC	CASTEFGVPSYEQYF
TRBJ2-2	.	15	many	TRBV5-1	TGCGCCAGCAGCCTGCAAGGGACCCCCACCGGGGAGCTGTTTTTT	CASSLQGTPTGELFF
TRBJ2-1	TRBD2	16	.	TRBV5-1	TGCGCCAGCAGCTTGGCGGCTAGCGGAACCTACAATGAGCAGTTCTTC	CASSLAASGTYNEQFF
TRBJ2-7	TRBD1	12	.	TRBV6-5	TGTGCCAGCAGCAACAGGGGCTACGAGCAGTACTTC	CASSNRGYEQYF
TRBJ2-1	.	15	few	TRBV9	TGTGCCAGCAGCGTAGGAACGGGCAGCTACAATGAGCAGTTCTTC	CASSVGTGSYNEQFF
TRBJ2-1	.	12	.	TRBV9	TGTGCCAGCAGCGCTAGCCTCCGAGAGCAGTTCTTC	CASSASLREQFF
TRBJ1-2	.	12	.	TRBV5-4	TGTGCCAGCAGCATTGACAGTTATGGCTACACCTTC	CASSIDSYGYTF
TRBJ2-5	.	14	once	TRBV4-1	TGCGCCAGCAGCCAAGGGGCTAACCAAGAGACCCAGTACTTC	CASSQGANQETQYF
TRBJ2-6	.	17	.	TRBV19	TGTGCCAGTGGTAGGGGGACGGGGCTAACTGGGGCCAACGTCCTGACTTTC	CASGRGTGLTGANVLTF
TRBJ2-3	.	13	.	TRBV7-3	TGTGCCAGCAGCCCTAATATAGCGGATACGCAGTATTTT	CASSPNIADTQYF
TRBJ1-1	TRBD1	16	.	TRBV5-1	TGCGCCAGCAGCTTGGGAAGGGACAGACCGAACACTGAAGCTTTCTTT	CASSLGRDRPNTEAFF
TRBJ2-1	.	13	.	TRBV2	TGTGCCAGCAGTGAAAGACAGTACAATGAGCAGTTCTTC	CASSERQYNEQFF
TRBJ2-7	TRBD2	15	.	TRBV18	TGTGCCAGCTCACCGGGGACTAGCGGACTCTACGAGCAGTACTTC	CASSPGTSGLYEQYF
TRBJ1-5	.	11	.	TRBV2	TGTGCCAGCAGGAGGGATCAGCCCCAGCATTTT	CASRRDQPQHF
TRBJ2-3	TRBD2	14	.	TRBV27	TGTGCCAGCAGTTGGGGACTAGCGGCAGATACGCAGTATTTT	CASSWGLAADTQYF
TRBJ2-3	TRBD2	15	.	TRBV5-1	TGCGCCAGCAGCTTCCCTAGCGGCCTCACAGATACGCAGTATTTT	CASSFPSGLTDTQYF
TRBJ2-5	TRBD2	17	.	TRBV7-7	TGTGCCAGCAGCTTAGGGACTAGCGGGAGGGTTGGGGAGACCCAGTACTTC	CASSLGTSGRVGETQYF
TRBJ2-5	.	17	.	TRBV5-3	TGTGCCAGAAGCTTGGGTGAGGGCAGGGGTCACCAAGAGACCCAGTACTTC	CARSLGEGRGHQETQYF
TRBJ2-2	TRBD2	16	.	TRBV5-1	TGCGCCAGCAGCCCGGCTCCAGAGCGGGGTTACGGGGAGCTGTTTTTT	CASSPAPERGYGELFF